The TCR beta chain under discussion was sequenced for a study of CD8+ T cells in alopecia areata. Study-wide points: In patients, TCRs were shared less clearly than in mice, and HLA may possibly be involved. Scalp lesions, especially in alopecia totalis/universalis, had higher clonality than normal scalp. Alphabeta T cells residing in normal skin are also sequenced in scalp samples.

Turning to this clone: The antigen remains undetermined.

CDR1 is SGHDT and CDR2 is YYEEEE in the germline V gene. Trimming removed 4 bases from V and 3 bases from J; junction bases left unmatched: 6. The CDR3 sequence is 14 residues long. Lesional scalp punch biopsies and peripheral blood came from alopecia areata patients. Following extraction, RNA underwent reverse transcription to cDNA, which served as the sequencing template. Profiled with immunoSEQ multiplex PCR; TCRdb holds only in-frame clones, not every one. The sample lists 45,000 to 70,000 clones; roughly 96% were seen once. The source material was CD8+ T cells sorted from blood, sampled at week 0. The chain recombines TRBV5-6 with TRBJ1-1; 7 nucleotides align to TRBD1. The receptor comes from a human donor with alopecia areata. The CDR3 loop is CASSLTGADTEAFF. The CDR3 bases are TGTGCCAGCAGCCTTACAGGGGCGGACACTGAAGCTTTCTTT. The entire variable domain, with the rest obtained from reference TRBV5-6 and TRBJ1-1, is as follows: DAGVTQSPTHLIKTRGQQVTLRCSPKSGHDTVSWYQQALGQGPQFIFQYYEEEERQRGNFPDRFSGHQFPNYSSELNVNALLLGDSALYLCASSLTGADTEAFFGQGTRLTVV.